This TCR beta chain was documented in a study of Ad26.COV2.S vaccination and SARS-CoV-2 variants. For the study at large: Ad26.COV2.S arm of COV1001 included the donor. Whole-study results and caveats: Possible underestimation of total T cell responses by the TCR breadth and depth analyses was noted. Spike-specific responses of CD8+ and CD4+ T cells were reported to display substantial breadth after vaccination.

Treatment meaning: approximately 18 received Ad26.COV2.S at low or high dose, single or two shots; about 5 received placebo; per-sample allocation not given. Following the first vaccine or placebo injection, samples were taken on day 63. An 18-55-year-old adult in Boston served as donor. A remark on this clone: Antigen: not known.

TCRdb's table, derived via immunoSEQ multiplex PCR, lists solely in-frame clones and lacks some. Among about 430,000 clones listed, about nine tenths were seen once. CDR3 length: 14 residues. Trimming shortened V by 3 bases and J by 7 bases, and 12 bases separated the two germline ends. Germline-derived CDR1 and CDR2 are LGHNA and YSLEER. V is TRBV4-3 and J is TRBJ1-4; D is unclear. Specimen: peripheral blood, collected in a trial of Ad26.COV2.S vaccine versus placebo. The receptor comes from a person between 18 and 65 years old who received the Ad26.COV2.S COVID-19 vaccine or a placebo. CDR3 loop: CASSQFLRAEKLFF. CDR3 sequence (DNA): TGCGCCAGCAGCCAGTTTCTACGAGCTGAAAAACTGTTTTTT.